This TCR beta chain was sequenced in a study of cytomegalovirus exposure and HLA in healthy donors. Study at large: Prior work identified 95 million to 120 million unique TCR beta sequences in 150 million to 200 million T cells.

Only a few counts were recorded for this clone. What it binds is unknown. This CDR3 contains 12 residues. CDR1 and CDR2 from the germline V gene are MDHEN and SYDVKM. Trimming stripped 5 bases from V and 3 bases from J, with 7 bases between. Regarding the study as a whole: Apart from CMV serostatus, no immune exposure information was available. What TCR beta sequences reportedly achieved was accurate prediction of HLA-A and HLA-B alleles in most subjects.

Vbeta (60) and Jbeta (13) primers were used in the PCR. Authors' data handling: Later, roughly 86 million unique TCR beta chains were counted in an analysis, and roughly 11 million of them were shared. Produced via immunoSEQ multiplex PCR; TCRdb's table is partial and in-frame only. V and J calls and clone size are copied from that table; D and trimming were computed from the DNA. Of tens of thousands of clones in the sample, under 90% are singletons; the top ten hold 3.8%. The TCR originated in a man aged 50 to 59 in good health and CMV-seronegative. The sample consisted of PBMCs. The rearrangement uses TRBV28 and TRBJ1-2; D is undetermined. CDR3 amino acids: CASSTTHYGYTF. CDR3 DNA sequence: TGTGCCAGCAGTACTACTCACTATGGCTACACCTTC.